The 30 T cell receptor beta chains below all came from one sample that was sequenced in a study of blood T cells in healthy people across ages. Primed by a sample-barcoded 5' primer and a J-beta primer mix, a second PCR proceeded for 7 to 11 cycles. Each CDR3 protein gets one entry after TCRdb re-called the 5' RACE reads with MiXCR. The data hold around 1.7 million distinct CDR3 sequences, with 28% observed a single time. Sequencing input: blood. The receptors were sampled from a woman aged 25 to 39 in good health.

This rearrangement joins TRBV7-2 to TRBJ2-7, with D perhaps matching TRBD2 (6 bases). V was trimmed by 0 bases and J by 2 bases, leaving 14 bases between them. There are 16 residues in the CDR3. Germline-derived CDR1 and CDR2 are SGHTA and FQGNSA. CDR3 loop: CASSLARDWGTYEQYF. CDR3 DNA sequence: TGTGCCAGCAGCTTAGCGCGGGATTGGGGGACCTACGAGCAGTACTTC. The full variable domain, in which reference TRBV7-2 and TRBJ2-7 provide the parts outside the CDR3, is GAGVSQSPSNKVTEKGKDVELRCDPISGHTALYWYRQSLGQGLEFLIYFQGNSAPDKSGLPSDRFSAERTGGSVSTLTIQRTQQEDSAVYLCASSLARDWGTYEQYFGPGTRLTVT.

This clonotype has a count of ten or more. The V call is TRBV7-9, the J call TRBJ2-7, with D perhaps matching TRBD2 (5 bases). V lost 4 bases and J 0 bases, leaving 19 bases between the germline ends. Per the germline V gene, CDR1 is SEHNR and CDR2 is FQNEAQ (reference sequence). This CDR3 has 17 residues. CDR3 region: CASSSYLVASLSYEQYF. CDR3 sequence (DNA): TGTGCCAGCAGCTCCTACCTAGTAGCGAGCCTCTCCTACGAGCAGTACTTC.

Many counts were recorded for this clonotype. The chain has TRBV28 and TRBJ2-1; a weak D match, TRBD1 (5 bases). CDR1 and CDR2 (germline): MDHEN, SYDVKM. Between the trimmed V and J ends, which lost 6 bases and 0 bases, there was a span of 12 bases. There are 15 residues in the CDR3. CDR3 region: CASSPRGSSYNEQFF. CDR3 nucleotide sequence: TGTGCCAGCAGCCCTAGGGGTAGCTCCTACAATGAGCAGTTCTTC. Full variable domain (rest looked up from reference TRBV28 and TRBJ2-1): DVKVTQSSRYLVKRTGEKVFLECVQDMDHENMFWYRQDPGLGLRLIYFSYDVKMKEKGDIPEGYSVSREKKERFSLILESASTNQTSMYLCASSPRGSSYNEQFFGPGTRLTVL.

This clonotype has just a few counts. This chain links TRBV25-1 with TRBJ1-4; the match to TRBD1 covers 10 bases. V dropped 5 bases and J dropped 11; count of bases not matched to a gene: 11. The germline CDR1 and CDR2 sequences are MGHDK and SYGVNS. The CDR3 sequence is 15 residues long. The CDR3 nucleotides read TGTGCCAGCAGTCCACCTGGGACAGGGGATTTGAAACTGTTTTTT. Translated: CASSPPGTGDLKLFF.

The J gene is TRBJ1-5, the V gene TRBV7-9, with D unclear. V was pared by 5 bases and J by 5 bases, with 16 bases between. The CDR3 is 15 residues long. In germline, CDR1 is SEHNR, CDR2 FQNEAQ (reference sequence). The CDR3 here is CASSPGHGFDQPQHF. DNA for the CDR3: TGTGCCAGCAGCCCCGGTCACGGATTCGATCAGCCCCAGCATTTT.

The CDR3 nucleotides are TGCAGTGCCCATAGATGGCCCAACCCTGCCCAGCAACGAGATACGCAGTATTTT. It yields the protein CSAHRWPNPAQQRDTQYF. The V call is TRBV20-1, the J call TRBJ2-3; D is uncertain. Trimming removed 6 bases from V and 5 bases from J, with 30 bases in between. The germline V gene has CDR1 DFQATT and CDR2 SNEGSKA (reference sequence). The CDR3 is made up of 18 amino acids.

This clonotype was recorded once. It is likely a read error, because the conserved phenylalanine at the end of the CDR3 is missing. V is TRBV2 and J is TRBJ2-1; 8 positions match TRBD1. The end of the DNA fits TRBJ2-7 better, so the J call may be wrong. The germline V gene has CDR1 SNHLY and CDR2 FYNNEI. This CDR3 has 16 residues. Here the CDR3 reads CASSFMTGVPYNEQYL. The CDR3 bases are TGTGCCAGCAGTTTTATGACAGGGGTCCCCTACAATGAGCAGTACCTC.

This chain's CDR3 is CSVVGQGRGYGYTF. The DNA for the CDR3 is TGCAGCGTTGTGGGACAGGGGAGGGGCTATGGCTACACCTTC. The chain carries TRBV29-1 and TRBJ1-2; 10 bases match TRBD1. Germline CDR1 SQVTM, CDR2 ANQGSEA. With V trimmed by 4 bases and J by 4 bases, 6 bases remained unmatched. This CDR3 region has 14 residues.

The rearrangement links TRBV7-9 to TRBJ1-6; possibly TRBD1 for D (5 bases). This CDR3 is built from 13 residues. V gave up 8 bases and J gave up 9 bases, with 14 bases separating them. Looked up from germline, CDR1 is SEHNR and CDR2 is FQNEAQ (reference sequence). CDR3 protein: CASGGDGSSPLHF. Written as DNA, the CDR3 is TGTGCCAGCGGAGGGGACGGTAGTTCACCCCTCCACTTT.

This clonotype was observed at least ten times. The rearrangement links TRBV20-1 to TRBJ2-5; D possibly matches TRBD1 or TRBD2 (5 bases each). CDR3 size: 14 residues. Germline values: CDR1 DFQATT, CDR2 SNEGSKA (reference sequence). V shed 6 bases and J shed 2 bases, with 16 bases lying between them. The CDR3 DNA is TGCAGTGCAAGGACTGGACAACTACAAGAGACCCAGTACTTC. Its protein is CSARTGQLQETQYF.

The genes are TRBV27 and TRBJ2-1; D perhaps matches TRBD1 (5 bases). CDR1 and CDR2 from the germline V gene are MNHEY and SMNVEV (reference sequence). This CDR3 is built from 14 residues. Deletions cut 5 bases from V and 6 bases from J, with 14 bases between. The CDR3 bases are TGTGCCAGCAGTCCCCTTGGGGCCCCCAATGAGCAGTTCTTC. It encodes CASSPLGAPNEQFF.

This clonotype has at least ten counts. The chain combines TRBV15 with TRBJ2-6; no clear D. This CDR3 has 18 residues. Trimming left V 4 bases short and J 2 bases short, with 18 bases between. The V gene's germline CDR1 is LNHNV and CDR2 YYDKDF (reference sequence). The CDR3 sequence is CATSIELSSYPGANVLTF. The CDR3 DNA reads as TGTGCCACCAGCATTGAGTTATCTTCTTACCCTGGGGCCAACGTCCTGACTTTC.

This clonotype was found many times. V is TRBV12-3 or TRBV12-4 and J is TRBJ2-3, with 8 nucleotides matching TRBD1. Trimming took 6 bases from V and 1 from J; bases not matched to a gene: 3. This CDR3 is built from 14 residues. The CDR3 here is CASRPGQGTDTQYF. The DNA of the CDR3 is TGTGCCAGCAGGCCGGGACAGGGCACAGATACGCAGTATTTT.

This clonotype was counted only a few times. This CDR3 reads CSAPGASTDTQYF. The CDR3 DNA reads as TGCAGTGCTCCGGGGGCTAGCACAGATACGCAGTATTTT. The chain joins TRBV20-1 to TRBJ2-3; D may correspond to TRBD1 or TRBD2 (6 bases each). Germline CDR1 and CDR2: DFQATT and SNEGSKA (reference sequence). The CDR3 has 13 residues. V was pared by 5 bases and J by 0 bases, with 9 bases between.

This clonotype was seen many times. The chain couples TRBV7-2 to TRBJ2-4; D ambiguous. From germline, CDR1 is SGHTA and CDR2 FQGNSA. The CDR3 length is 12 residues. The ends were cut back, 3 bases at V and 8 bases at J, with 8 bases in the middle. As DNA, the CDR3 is TGTGCCAGCAGCTTGAGTAGGGACATTCAGTACTTC. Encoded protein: CASSLSRDIQYF.

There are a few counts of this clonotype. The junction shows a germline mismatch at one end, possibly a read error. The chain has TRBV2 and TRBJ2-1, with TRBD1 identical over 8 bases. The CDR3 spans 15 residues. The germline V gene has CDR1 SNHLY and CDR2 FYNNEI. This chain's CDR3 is CASREDRASYNGQFF. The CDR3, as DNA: TGTGCCAGCAGGGAGGACAGGGCATCCTACAATGGGCAGTTCTTC.

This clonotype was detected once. CDR3 loop: CASSDSGAGLNEQYF. The CDR3 nucleotides read TGCGCCAGCAGTGACTCCGGGGCAGGGTTAAACGAGCAGTACTTC. This rearrangement joins TRBV10-1 to TRBJ2-4; D may be TRBD1 or TRBD2 (5 bases each). The end of the DNA fits TRBJ2-7 better, so the J call may be wrong. In germline, CDR1 is WNHNN, CDR2 SYGVQD (reference sequence). The CDR3 has 15 amino acids.

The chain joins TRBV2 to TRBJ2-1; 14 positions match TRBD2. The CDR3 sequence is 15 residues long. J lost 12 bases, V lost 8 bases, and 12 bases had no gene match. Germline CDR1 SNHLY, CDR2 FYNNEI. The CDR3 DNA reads TGTGCCAGCCACCGGCGACTAGCGGGGGGGCCTGGGCAGTTCTTC. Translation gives CASHRRLAGGPGQFF. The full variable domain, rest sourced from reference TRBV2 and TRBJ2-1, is EPEVTQTPSHQVTQMGQEVILRCVPISNHLYFYWYRQILGQKVEFLVSFYNNEISEKSEIFDDQFSVERPDGSNFTLKIRSTKLEDSAMYFCASHRRLAGGPGQFFGPGTRLTVL.

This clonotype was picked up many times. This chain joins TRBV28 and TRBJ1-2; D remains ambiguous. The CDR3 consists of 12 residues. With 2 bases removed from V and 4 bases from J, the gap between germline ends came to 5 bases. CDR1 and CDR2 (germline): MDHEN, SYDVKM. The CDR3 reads CASSLTVYGYTF. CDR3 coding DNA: TGTGCCAGCAGTTTAACAGTCTATGGCTACACCTTC.

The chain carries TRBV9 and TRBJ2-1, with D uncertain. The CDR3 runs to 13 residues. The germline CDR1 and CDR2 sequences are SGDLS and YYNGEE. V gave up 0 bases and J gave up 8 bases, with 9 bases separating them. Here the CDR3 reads CASSVEIRDEQFF. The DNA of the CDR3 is TGTGCCAGCAGCGTAGAGATAAGGGATGAGCAGTTCTTC.

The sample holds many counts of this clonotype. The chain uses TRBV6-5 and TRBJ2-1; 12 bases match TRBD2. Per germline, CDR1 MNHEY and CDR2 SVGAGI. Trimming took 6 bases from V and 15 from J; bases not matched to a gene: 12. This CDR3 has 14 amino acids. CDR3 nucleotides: TGTGCCAGCAGCCCGACTAGCGGGGGCCAAAGGGGGTTCTTC. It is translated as CASSPTSGGQRGFF.

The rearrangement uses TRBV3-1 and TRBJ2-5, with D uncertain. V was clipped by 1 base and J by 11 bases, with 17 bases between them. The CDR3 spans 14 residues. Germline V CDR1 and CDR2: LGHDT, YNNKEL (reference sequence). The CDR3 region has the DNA TGTGCCAGCAGCCAAGGCCCCAGTCAGGAAGAGCAGTACTTC. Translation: CASSQGPSQEEQYF.

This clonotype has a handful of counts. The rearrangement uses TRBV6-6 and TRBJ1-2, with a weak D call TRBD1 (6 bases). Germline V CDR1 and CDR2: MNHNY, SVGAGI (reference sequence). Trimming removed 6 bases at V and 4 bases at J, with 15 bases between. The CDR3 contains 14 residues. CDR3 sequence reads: CASSLKTGRYGYTF. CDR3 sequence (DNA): TGTGCCAGCAGCCTCAAGACAGGCCGCTATGGCTACACCTTC.

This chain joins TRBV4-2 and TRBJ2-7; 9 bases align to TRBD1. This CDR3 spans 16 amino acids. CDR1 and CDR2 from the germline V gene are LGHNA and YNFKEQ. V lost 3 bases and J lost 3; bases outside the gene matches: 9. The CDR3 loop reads CASSHTGTGHYYEQYF. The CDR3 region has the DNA TGTGCCAGCAGCCATACTGGGACAGGGCACTACTACGAGCAGTACTTC.

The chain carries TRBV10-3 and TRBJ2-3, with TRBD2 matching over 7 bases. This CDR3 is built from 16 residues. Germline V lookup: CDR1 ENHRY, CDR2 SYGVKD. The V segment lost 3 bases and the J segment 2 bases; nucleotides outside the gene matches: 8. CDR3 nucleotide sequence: TGTGCCATCAGTGATAGGGCTAGCGGAACCACAGATACGCAGTATTTT. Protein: CAISDRASGTTDTQYF.

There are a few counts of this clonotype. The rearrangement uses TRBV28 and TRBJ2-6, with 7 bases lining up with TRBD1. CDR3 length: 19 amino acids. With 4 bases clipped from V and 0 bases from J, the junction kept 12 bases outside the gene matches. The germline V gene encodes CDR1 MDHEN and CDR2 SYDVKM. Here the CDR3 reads CASSWAPGTAYSGANVLTF. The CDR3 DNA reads TGTGCCAGCAGTTGGGCCCCCGGGACAGCCTACTCTGGGGCCAACGTCCTGACTTTC.

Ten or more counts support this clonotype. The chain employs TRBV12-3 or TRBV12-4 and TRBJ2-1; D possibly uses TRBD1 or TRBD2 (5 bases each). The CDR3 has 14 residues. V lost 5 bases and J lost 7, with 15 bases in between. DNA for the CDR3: TGTGCCAGCAGTCGAGAGGGGCCGGGAAATGAGCAGTTCTTC. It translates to CASSREGPGNEQFF.

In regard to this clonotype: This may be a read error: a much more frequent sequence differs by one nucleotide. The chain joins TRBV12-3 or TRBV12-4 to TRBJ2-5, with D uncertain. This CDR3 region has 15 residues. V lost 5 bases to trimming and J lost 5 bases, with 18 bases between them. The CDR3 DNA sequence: TGTGCCAGCAGTCCCTTCCCCGGTGTTCGGGAGACCCAGTACTTC. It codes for CASSPFPGVRETQYF.

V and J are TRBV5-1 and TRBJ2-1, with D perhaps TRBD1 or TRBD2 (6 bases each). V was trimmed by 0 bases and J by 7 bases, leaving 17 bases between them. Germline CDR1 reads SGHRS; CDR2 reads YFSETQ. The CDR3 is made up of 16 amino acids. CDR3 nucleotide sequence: TGCGCCAGCAGCTTGGTATTGGGGGGCGCGGGAAATGAGCAGTTCTTC. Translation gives CASSLVLGGAGNEQFF.

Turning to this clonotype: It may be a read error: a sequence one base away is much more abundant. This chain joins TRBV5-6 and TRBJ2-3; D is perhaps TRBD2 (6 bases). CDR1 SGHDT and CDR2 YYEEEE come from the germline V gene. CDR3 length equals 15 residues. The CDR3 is CANSYGTPATDTQYF. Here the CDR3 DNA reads TGTGCCAACAGCTACGGGACTCCAGCCACAGATACGCAGTATTTT.